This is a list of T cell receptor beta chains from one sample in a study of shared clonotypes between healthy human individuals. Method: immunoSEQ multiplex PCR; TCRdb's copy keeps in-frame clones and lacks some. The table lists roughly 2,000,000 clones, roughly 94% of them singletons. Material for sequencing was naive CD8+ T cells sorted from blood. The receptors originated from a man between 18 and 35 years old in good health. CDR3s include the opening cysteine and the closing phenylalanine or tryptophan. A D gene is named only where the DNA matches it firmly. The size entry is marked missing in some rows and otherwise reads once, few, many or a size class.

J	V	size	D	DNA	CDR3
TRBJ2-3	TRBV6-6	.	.	TGTGCCAGCAGTTACTCGAACGGGCGTGGAGATACGCAGTATTTT	CASSYSNGRGDTQYF
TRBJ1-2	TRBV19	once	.	TGTGCCAGTGCTCAGGGTAACTATGGCTACACCTTC	CASAQGNYGYTF
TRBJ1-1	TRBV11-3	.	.	TGTGCCAGCAGCTTTGGCAGGGGCACTGAAGCTTTCTTT	CASSFGRGTEAFF
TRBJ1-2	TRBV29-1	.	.	TGCAGCGTTGAAGATGATCTAATGGCTAACTATGGCTACACCTTC	CSVEDDLMANYGYTF
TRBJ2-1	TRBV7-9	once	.	TGTGCCAGCAGCTTATCTAGCTCCTACAATGAGCAGTTCTTC	CASSLSSSYNEQFF
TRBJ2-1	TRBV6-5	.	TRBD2	TGTGCCAGCAGTGCACTAGCGGGAGGAAACAATGAGCAGTTCTTC	CASSALAGGNNEQFF
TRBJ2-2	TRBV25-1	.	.	TGTGCCAGCAGTGAGAGGTCCTACAACACCGGGGAGCTGTTTTTT	CASSERSYNTGELFF
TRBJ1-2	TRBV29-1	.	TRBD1	TGCAGCGCCAGAGCCGGGACAGGGGGCGGCTATGGCTACACCTTC	CSARAGTGGGYGYTF
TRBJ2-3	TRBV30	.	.	TGTGCCTGGGAGTGGGGGCAGGACACAGATACGCAGTATTTT	CAWEWGQDTDTQYF
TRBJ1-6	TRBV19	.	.	TGTGCCAGTAGTATAGATTTGGGGAATTCACCCCTCCACTTT	CASSIDLGNSPLHF
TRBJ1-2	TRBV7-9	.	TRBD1	TGTGCCAGCAGCCTCGTGGGACAGGGGGCCCCTAACTATGGCTACACCTTC	CASSLVGQGAPNYGYTF
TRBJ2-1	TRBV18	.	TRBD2	TGTGCCAGCTCACCACCGGGAGGCTTAACTAGCGGGAGGGCCGGGGATGAGCAGTTCTTC	CASSPPGGLTSGRAGDEQFF
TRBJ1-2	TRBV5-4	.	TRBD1	TGTGCCAGCAGCTTGGGGACAGGGGGGAACGATGGCTACACCTTC	CASSLGTGGNDGYTF
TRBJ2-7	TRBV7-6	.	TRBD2	TGTGCCAGCAGCTTAGTTCTAGCGGGTGAGCAGTACTTC	CASSLVLAGEQYF
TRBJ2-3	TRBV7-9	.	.	TGTGCCAGCAGCCTAGCTTACACAGATACGCAGTATTTT	CASSLAYTDTQYF
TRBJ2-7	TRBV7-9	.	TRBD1	TGTGCCAGCAGCTCGGGTACAGGGGACGACGAGCAGTACTTC	CASSSGTGDDEQYF
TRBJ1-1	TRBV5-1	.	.	TGCGCCAGCAGCTTTATCTCCTCGTATCAGGACACTGAAGCTTTCTTT	CASSFISSYQDTEAFF
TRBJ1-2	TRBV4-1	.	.	TGCGCCAGCAGCCAAGATCCGGGGGGGCCCTATGGCTACACCTTC	CASSQDPGGPYGYTF
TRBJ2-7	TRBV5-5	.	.	TGTGCCAGCAGCTCCTCGCCGGGGCACTACGAGCAGTACTTC	CASSSSPGHYEQYF
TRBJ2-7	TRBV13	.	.	TGTGCCAGCAGCCCAGGGGGGGGCGTCTACGAGCAGTACTTC	CASSPGGGVYEQYF
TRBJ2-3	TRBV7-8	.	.	TGTGCCAGCAGCTTCGAGACCGCGGCAGATACGCAGTATTTT	CASSFETAADTQYF
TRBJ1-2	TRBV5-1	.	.	TGCGCCAGCAGCCAAAACTCCGGGTATGGCTACACCTTC	CASSQNSGYGYTF
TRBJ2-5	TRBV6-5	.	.	TGTGCCAGCAGTTCGAGGCTTTCGGGCATTCAAGAGACCCAGTACTTC	CASSSRLSGIQETQYF